This T cell receptor (beta chain) was captured in a study of vaccination and CD4 T cells after COVID-19. Study-level background: Overlapping peptides of the spike proteins of SARS-CoV-2, HCoV-NL63, HCoV-OC43 and HCoV-229E were used for cell stimulation.

This CDR3 has 16 amino acids. The V and J ends lost 0 bases and 1 base respectively, with 14 bases between them. Germline V CDR1 and CDR2: DFQATT, SNEGSKA (reference sequence). As regards this clonotype: The antigen remains unidentified.

At the Johns Hopkins FTIC core, DNA taken from cultured CD4+ T cells was sequenced by way of the Oncomine TCR Beta short-read assay. One entry per CDR3 protein, called by TCRdb with MiXCR from the PCR reads. The table lists around 12,000 distinct CDR3 sequences, 60% to 80% of them singletons. The sample's treatment: approximately 9-day PBMC culture with coronavirus spike peptide pools or control peptides (ViraFEST assay). The rearrangement links TRBV20-1 to TRBJ2-3; the D gene could be TRBD1 or TRBD2 (5 bases each). The source material was CD4+ T cells from blood, cultured in vitro. The TCR sequence derives from a human donor who had recovered from COVID-19. This CDR3 reads CSARDIRQGRTDTQYF. The CDR3 coding sequence is TGCAGTGCTAGAGATATCCGGCAGGGACGCACAGATACGCAGTATTTT.